The 28 T cell receptor beta chains in this list originate from one sample, sequenced in a study of cytomegalovirus exposure and HLA in healthy donors. PCR employed 60 Vbeta and 13 Jbeta primers. Some clones are missing from TCRdb's copy, which holds only in-frame ones; the method was immunoSEQ multiplex PCR. Of 75,000 to 95,000 clones in the sample, approximately 90% were seen once. The sample taken for sequencing was PBMCs. These receptors all stem from a man between 18 and 35 years old in good health and CMV-seronegative.

V and J are TRBV4-3 and TRBJ2-5; 9 bases map to TRBD1. This CDR3 has 15 residues. CDR1 and CDR2 (germline): LGHNA, YSLEER. V dropped 5 bases and J dropped 6; count of bases not matched to a gene: 10. The CDR3 coding sequence is TGCGCCAGCAGCTACAAACAGGGGGCATCGAAGACCCAGTACTTC. This sequence encodes CASSYKQGASKTQYF.

The chain carries TRBV5-4 and TRBJ2-3, with D maybe TRBD2 (6 bases). The CDR3 is 14 amino acids. The V and J ends lost 2 bases and 4 bases respectively, with 11 bases between them. CDR1 SGHNT and CDR2 YYREEE come from the germline V gene (reference sequence). The CDR3 reads CASSLRTKSDTQYF. The CDR3 bases are TGTGCCAGCAGCTTAAGGACTAAATCAGATACGCAGTATTTT.

The CDR3 loop is CASSLQRLRVLGYEQYF. The CDR3 DNA reads as TGTGCCAGCAGCTTGCAACGGTTACGGGTCTTGGGCTACGAGCAGTACTTC. The V and J genes are TRBV5-6 and TRBJ2-7; D is unresolved. Trimming removed 1 base from V and 3 bases from J, with 20 bases in between. The CDR3 is made up of 17 amino acids. Germline V lookup: CDR1 SGHDT, CDR2 YYEEEE.

The chain joins TRBV7-6 to TRBJ2-1; TRBD2 might be the D (6 bases). The CDR3 loop spans 15 amino acids. CDR1 and CDR2 from the germline V gene are SGHVS and FNYEAQ. The V end was cut by 1 base, the J end by 7 bases, with 14 bases between. The CDR3 bases are TGTGCCAGCAGCTTAGGTGTTAGCGGAGGGAATGAGCAGTTCTTC. Protein sequence: CASSLGVSGGNEQFF.

V usage is TRBV5-8 and J usage is TRBJ2-1, with 9 bases fitting TRBD2. Per germline, CDR1 SGHTS and CDR2 YDEGEE. The CDR3 has 14 amino acids. V gave up 2 bases and J gave up 3 bases; unmatched junction bases: 0. CDR3 bases: TGTGCCAGCAGCTTTAGCGGGAGCTACAATGAGCAGTTCTTC. Amino acid sequence: CASSFSGSYNEQFF. Together with reference TRBV5-8 and TRBJ2-1, the CDR3 gives the full variable domain: EAGVTQSPTHLIKTRGQQATLRCSPISGHTSVYWYQQALGLGLQFLLWYDEGEERNRGNFPPRFSGRQFPNYSSELNVNALELEDSALYLCASSFSGSYNEQFFGPGTRLTVL.

The genes are TRBV9 and TRBJ1-1; TRBD1 might be the D (6 bases). Trimming left V 4 bases short and J 11 bases short, with 18 bases between. Germline V CDR1 and CDR2: SGDLS, YYNGEE. There are 13 residues in the CDR3. The CDR3 coding sequence is TGTGCCAGCAGCCCACACAGGGCCAATGAGGCTTTCTTT. Amino acids: CASSPHRANEAFF.

The chain uses TRBV5-1 and TRBJ2-7, with D possibly matching TRBD1 (5 bases). Deletions cut 3 bases from V and 2 bases from J, with 9 bases between. The CDR3 covers 13 residues. CDR1 SGHRS and CDR2 YFSETQ come from the germline V gene. In DNA form, the CDR3 reads TGCGCCAGCAGCTCAGGGTTCACCTACGAGCAGTACTTC. This codes for CASSSGFTYEQYF.

This sequence joins TRBV19 and TRBJ1-2; D call uncertain. CDR3 length: 14 residues. Trimming cost V 3 bases and J 1 base, with 9 bases left between them. Germline lookup yields CDR1 LNHDA and CDR2 SQIVND (reference sequence). CDR3 bases: TGTGCCAGTAGTATTTTGCGGATTAACTATGGCTACACCTTC. It encodes CASSILRINYGYTF. Supplemented by reference TRBV19 and TRBJ1-2, the full variable domain reads DGGITQSPKYLFRKEGQNVTLSCEQNLNHDAMYWYRQDPGQGLRLIYYSQIVNDFQKGDIAEGYSVSREKKESFPLTVTSAQKNPTAFYLCASSILRINYGYTFGSGTRLTVV.

CDR3 loop: CASSALAYSYNEQFF. The DNA for the CDR3 is TGTGCCAGCAGCGCTCTAGCCTACTCCTACAATGAGCAGTTCTTC. The chain couples TRBV7-9 to TRBJ2-1; D is possibly TRBD2 (5 bases). Trimming removed 5 bases from V and 0 bases from J, with 11 bases in between. The CDR3 runs 15 residues. Germline V gene sequence: CDR1 SEHNR, CDR2 FQNEAQ (reference sequence).

The chain couples TRBV11-3 to TRBJ2-3; maybe TRBD1 (6 bases). CDR1 is SGHNT and CDR2 is YENEEA in the germline V gene. The CDR3 is 13 amino acids. Trimming left V 5 bases short and J 7 bases short, with 13 bases between. The CDR3 nucleotides read TGTGCCAGCAGCCCCCAGGGGTGGAATACGCAGTATTTT. Its protein is CASSPQGWNTQYF.

The chain carries TRBV7-9 and TRBJ2-5; D is possibly TRBD1 (6 bases). CDR1 is SEHNR and CDR2 is FQNEAQ in the germline V gene (reference sequence). The CDR3 loop spans 16 amino acids. Trimming took 2 bases from V and 4 from J, leaving 17 bases between them. CDR3 loop: CASSLRGRGDIETQYF. The DNA of the CDR3 is TGTGCCAGCAGCTTACGCGGCAGGGGTGATATAGAGACCCAGTACTTC.

The chain employs TRBV18 and TRBJ2-5, with TRBD2 matching over 7 bases. CDR3 length: 12 amino acids. V lost 3 bases, J lost 5 bases, and 0 bases stayed unmatched. The germline gives CDR1 KGHSH, CDR2 LQKENI. The DNA of the CDR3 is TGTGCCAGCTCACCCGGGGGGGAGACCCAGTACTTC. It codes for CASSPGGETQYF.

The rearrangement uses TRBV5-4 and TRBJ2-7, with a tentative D call TRBD2 (5 bases). Trimming left V 0 bases short and J 5 bases short, with 15 bases between. Germline assignment: CDR1 SGHNT and CDR2 YYREEE (reference sequence). The CDR3 has 15 amino acids. The CDR3 spells CASSLAGGGGNEQYF. The CDR3 DNA is TGTGCCAGCAGCTTGGCGGGTGGTGGAGGCAACGAGCAGTACTTC.

The gene calls are TRBV11-3 and TRBJ2-2; 9 bases agree with TRBD1. Germline assignment: CDR1 SGHNT and CDR2 YENEEA. The CDR3 consists of 15 residues. V lost 4 bases to trimming and J lost 7 bases; unmatched junction nucleotides: 7. CDR3 DNA sequence: TGTGCCAGCAGCTCGTCACAGGGGGCTGGCGGGGAGCTGTTTTTT. Amino acid sequence: CASSSSQGAGGELFF.

Here the CDR3 reads CASSPGGVNQPQHF. CDR3 DNA sequence: TGTGCCAGCAGTCCGGGGGGAGTTAATCAGCCCCAGCATTTT. This sequence joins TRBV6-6 and TRBJ1-5, with D possibly matching TRBD1 (5 bases). Trimming cost V 5 bases and J 4 bases, with 12 bases left between them. CDR1 and CDR2 (germline): MNHNY, SVGAGI (reference sequence). There are 14 residues in the CDR3.

The chain combines TRBV4-1 with TRBJ2-7; 7 bases are a match to TRBD1. The J segment lost 2 bases and the V segment lost 3 bases, leaving 10 bases of the junction unmatched. CDR3 length equals 16 residues. Looked up from germline, CDR1 is MGHRA and CDR2 is YSYEKL. CDR3 DNA: TGCGCCAGCAGCCAGGAATGGGACAGATCGCCCTACGAGCAGTACTTC. Translating it yields CASSQEWDRSPYEQYF.

In the case of this clone: The junction departs from germline at one end; a sequencing error may be responsible. Additional DNA sequences in this sample encode the identical CDR3. The chain employs TRBV28 and TRBJ2-3; 8 bases are shared with TRBD2. The CDR3 length is 14 residues. Germline-derived CDR1 and CDR2 are MDHEN and SYDVKM. In DNA form, the CDR3 reads TGCGCCAGCCTCGAGCGGGGGCCGTCAGATACGCAGTATTTT. Protein product: CASLERGPSDTQYF. Full variable domain (missing parts from reference TRBV28 and TRBJ2-3): DVKVTQSSRYLVKRTGEKVFLECVQDMDHENMFWYRQDPGLGLRLIYFSYDVKMKEKGDIPEGYSVSREKKERFSLILESASTNQTSMYLCASLERGPSDTQYFGPGTRLTVL.

This chain uses TRBV29-1 with TRBJ2-7, with a possible D match to TRBD1 (6 bases). Germline V gene sequence: CDR1 SQVTM, CDR2 ANQGSEA. Trimming removed 4 bases at V and 3 bases at J, with 16 bases between. The CDR3 contains 14 residues. CDR3 nucleotide sequence: TGCAGCGTTGGAAACGGGACACATGTCTACGAGCAGTACTTC. This gives the protein CSVGNGTHVYEQYF.

V gene TRBV15 combines with J gene TRBJ2-5, with TRBD2 identical over 12 bases. The junction had 7 bases not matched to a gene; V was cut back by 7 bases and J by 1 base. This CDR3 is 16 amino acids long. Germline lookup yields CDR1 LNHNV and CDR2 YYDKDF (reference sequence). CDR3 bases: TGTGCCACCAACCCCCGGACTAGCGGGACCCAAGAGACCCAGTACTTC. It is translated as CATNPRTSGTQETQYF.

Here the CDR3 reads CSVLLIHRDRGLVVNYGYTF. DNA of the CDR3: TGCAGCGTCCTTCTTATTCACCGGGACAGGGGGCTTGTGGTTAACTATGGCTACACCTTC. The V gene is TRBV29-1, the J gene TRBJ1-2, with 12 positions matching TRBD1. In germline, CDR1 is SQVTM, CDR2 ANQGSEA. V lost 6 bases to trimming and J lost 1 base; unmatched junction nucleotides: 21. The length of the CDR3 is 20 residues. Combining the CDR3 with reference TRBV29-1 and TRBJ1-2 gives the whole variable domain SAVISQKPSRDICQRGTSLTIQCQVDSQVTMMFWYRQQPGQSLTLIATANQGSEATYESGFVIDKFPISRPNLTFSTLTVSNMSPEDSSIYLCSVLLIHRDRGLVVNYGYTFGSGTRLTVV.

This clone was seen only once. This chain links TRBV5-1 with TRBJ1-6; TRBD1 aligns across 8 bases. Trimming cost V 5 bases and J 0 bases; bases outside gene matches: 4. The CDR3 has 16 amino acids. In germline, CDR1 is SGHRS, CDR2 YFSETQ. CDR3 in amino acids: CASRDRASSYNSPLHF. The CDR3 nucleotides are TGCGCCAGCAGGGACAGGGCAAGCTCCTATAATTCACCCCTCCACTTT.

This rearrangement joins TRBV6-6 to TRBJ1-6; D not resolved. Trimming left V 7 bases short and J 11 bases short, with 15 bases between. In germline, CDR1 is MNHNY, CDR2 SVGAGI (reference sequence). The CDR3 contains 13 residues. The CDR3: CASTGGGKPPLHF. CDR3 sequence (DNA): TGTGCCAGCACCGGAGGAGGGAAGCCACCCCTCCACTTT.

CDR3 bases: TGTGCCAGCAGCCCTCCAGGGGGCCGAGTGATAGAAAAACTGTTTTTT. Protein sequence: CASSPPGGRVIEKLFF. The chain links TRBV9 to TRBJ1-4; 8 bases map to TRBD1. The CDR3 consists of 16 residues. The V gene end was trimmed by 4 bases and the J gene end by 8 bases; junction bases not matched to a gene: 13. Germline V gene sequence: CDR1 SGDLS, CDR2 YYNGEE.

The chain has TRBV19 and TRBJ1-2; D remains unclear. Germline assignment: CDR1 LNHDA and CDR2 SQIVND (reference sequence). This CDR3 has 14 amino acids. V lost 5 bases, J lost 4 bases, and 14 bases lay in between. Here the CDR3 reads CASSGSPKRYGYTF. The CDR3 DNA is TGTGCCAGTAGTGGGAGTCCAAAACGCTATGGCTACACCTTC.

The genes are TRBV6-1 and TRBJ2-1, with 9 nucleotides matching TRBD1. The CDR3 contains 15 residues. Germline V gives CDR1 MNHNS, CDR2 SASEGT. Trimming removed 6 bases from V and 5 bases from J; junction bases left unmatched: 8. DNA for the CDR3: TGTGCCAGCAGGGGACAGGGTTTGACGAACAATGAGCAGTTCTTC. This gives the protein CASRGQGLTNNEQFF.

The V and J genes are TRBV29-1 and TRBJ1-1, with D possibly being TRBD1 (6 bases). This CDR3 is 12 amino acids long. V lost 7 bases, J lost 6 bases, and 15 bases lay in between. Germline assignment: CDR1 SQVTM and CDR2 ANQGSEA. CDR3 in amino acids: CSADTGSPEAFF. In DNA form, the CDR3 reads TGCAGCGCAGACACAGGGTCCCCTGAAGCTTTCTTT.

The chain uses TRBV5-1 and TRBJ1-2, with D maybe TRBD1 (5 bases). Germline lookup yields CDR1 SGHRS and CDR2 YFSETQ. The CDR3 has 13 amino acids. V was trimmed by 0 bases and J by 2 bases, leaving 5 bases between them. This chain's CDR3 is CASSLGTNYGYTF. In nucleotides, the CDR3 is TGCGCCAGCAGCTTGGGGACAAACTATGGCTACACCTTC.

V and J are TRBV19 and TRBJ2-3; 7 bases are a match to TRBD1. The CDR3 covers 14 residues. Germline V lookup: CDR1 LNHDA, CDR2 SQIVND (reference sequence). CDR3 amino acids: CAVGKGARQDTQYF. The CDR3 nucleotides are TGTGCTGTGGGGAAGGGGGCGCGGCAAGATACGCAGTATTTT.